This TCR beta chain comes out of a study of T cell responses to AZD1222 COVID-19 vaccine (dated by TCRdb to the early 2020s). Study-wide context: AZD1222 recipients given second doses at about 4 weeks or at about 12 weeks were pooled, since spike-specific TCR depth and breadth were not found to differ between the two schedules. TCR sequencing covered over 230 trial participants: 207 given two doses of AZD1222 and 26 given two doses of MenACWY control vaccine. Enrollment into the trials was organized by age into subgroups of 18-55, 56-69 and 70-plus years, and those subgroups contained approximately 150, 30 and 60 TCR-sequenced participants, respectively.

The time point label here, explained by the study, means: baseline before first vaccination. Samples from vaccinated people were obtained from the UK trials COV001 and COV002, which included a single-blind randomized controlled phase 2/3 trial of AZD1222 (ChAdOx1 nCoV-19) in healthy adults. Trial participant PBMC samples were collected at day 0 and day 28 after the second dose for TCRbeta chain sequencing. Broader findings and caveats from the paper: In the small 56-69-year group, the increase in depth fell short of significance, most likely because of low power. Conclusions about previously exposed vaccinees were limited because only six AZD1222 recipients were SARS-CoV-2 seropositive at baseline. Spike-specific TCR breadth and depth rose significantly after two AZD1222 doses compared with day 0 and with MenACWY recipients. Reportedly, almost half of the unique spike-specific TCRs recognized epitopes lying outside the regions that are mutated in the B.1.351 and B.1.1.7 variants. No day 14 peak-response samples were available, so repertoires were characterized only after the peak T cell response. Most participants were white British and females outnumbered males, and the authors suggested that clonal diversity may have been underestimated. Vaccine-associated CD4 TCRs spanned the whole spike protein, with dominant responses in regions 160-218 and 743-854.

Concerning this clone itself: It lacks a known antigen. The input lacks base qualities; no much larger clone sits a single base away.

The CDR3 regions of human TCRbeta chains were analyzed by immunosequencing. Regarding the original processing steps: Repertoire TCRs were checked for matches against a reference library of SARS-CoV-2-specific TCRs that had been generated using the MIRA antigen-specificity platform. Breadth was defined as the fraction of unique TCRs that were SARS-CoV-2-associated, and depth was defined as the fraction of total T cells that were SARS-CoV-2-associated. Using the MIRA data, every spike-specific TCR was mapped to the spike region that the TCR reacted to and assigned to either a CD4 or a CD8 class. Log10-transformed breadth and depth values were compared by one-way ANOVA with Sidak's multiple comparisons tests. The immuneACCESS repertoire file appears here via TCRdb, limited to in-frame rearrangements. These files lack a portion of the clones; in checked studies, under half of the deficit traces to unresolved V genes, and the cause of the others is not known. That table furnishes V, J and clone size, whereas the DNA furnished D and trimming. Across this sample there are roughly 120,000 clones, with 85% to 90% seen only once. The top ten clonotypes cover just over 9.5% of the sample.

Sequenced material: peripheral blood, taken on day 0 of AZD1222 vaccination. This receptor was obtained from an adult in good health.

The DNA sequence is TGTGCCATCAGTGAGAGGGCCTACAATGAGCAGTTCTTC. Its translation is CAISERAYNEQFF. The chain links TRBV10-3 with TRBJ2-1; a confident D gene designation cannot be given. The CDR3, cysteine through phenylalanine, is 13 amino acids long. The DNA shown is the 39-base CDR3, in frame from base 1. The germline V gene yields ENHRY for CDR1 and SYGVKD for CDR2. V is shortened by 2 bases, J by 2 bases, and the region joining them spans 4 bases.